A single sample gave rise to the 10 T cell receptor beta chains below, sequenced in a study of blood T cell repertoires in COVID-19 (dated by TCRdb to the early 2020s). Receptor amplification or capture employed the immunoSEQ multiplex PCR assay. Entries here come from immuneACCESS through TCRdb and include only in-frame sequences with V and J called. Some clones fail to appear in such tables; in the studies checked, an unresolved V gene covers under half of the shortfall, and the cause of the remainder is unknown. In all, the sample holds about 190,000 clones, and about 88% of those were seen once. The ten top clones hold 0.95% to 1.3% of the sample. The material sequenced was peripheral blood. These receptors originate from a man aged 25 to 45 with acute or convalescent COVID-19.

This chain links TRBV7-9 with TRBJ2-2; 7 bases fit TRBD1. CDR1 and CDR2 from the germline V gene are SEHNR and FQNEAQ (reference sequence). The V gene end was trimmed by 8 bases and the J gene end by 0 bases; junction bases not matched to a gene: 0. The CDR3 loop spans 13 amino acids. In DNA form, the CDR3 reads TGTGCCAGCGACAGGGCGAACACCGGGGAGCTGTTTTTT. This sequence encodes CASDRANTGELFF.

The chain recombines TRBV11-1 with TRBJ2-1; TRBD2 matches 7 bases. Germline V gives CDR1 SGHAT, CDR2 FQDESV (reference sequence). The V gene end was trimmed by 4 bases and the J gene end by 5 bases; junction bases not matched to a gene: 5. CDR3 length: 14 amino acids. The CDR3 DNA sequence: TGTGCCAGCAGCTCCTACCGGGGGGACAATGAGCAGTTCTTC. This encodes CASSSYRGDNEQFF.

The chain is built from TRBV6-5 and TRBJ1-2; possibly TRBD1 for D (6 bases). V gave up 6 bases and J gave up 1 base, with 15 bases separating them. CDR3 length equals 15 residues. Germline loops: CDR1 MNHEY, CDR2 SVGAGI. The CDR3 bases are TGTGCCAGCAGCCATAGACAGGCTAATAACTATGGCTACACCTTC. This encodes CASSHRQANNYGYTF.

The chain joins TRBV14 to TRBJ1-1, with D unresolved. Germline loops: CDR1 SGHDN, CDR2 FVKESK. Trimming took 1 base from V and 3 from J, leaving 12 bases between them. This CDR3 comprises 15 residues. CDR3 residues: CASSQGGGHDTEAFF. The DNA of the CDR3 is TGTGCCAGCAGCCAAGGTGGAGGGCACGACACTGAAGCTTTCTTT.

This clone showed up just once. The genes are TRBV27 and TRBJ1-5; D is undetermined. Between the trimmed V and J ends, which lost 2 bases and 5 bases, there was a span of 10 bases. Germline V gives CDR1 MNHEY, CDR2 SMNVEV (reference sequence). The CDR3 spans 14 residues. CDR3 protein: CASSLRRQDQPQHF. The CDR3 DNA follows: TGTGCCAGCAGTTTACGCAGGCAGGATCAGCCCCAGCATTTT.

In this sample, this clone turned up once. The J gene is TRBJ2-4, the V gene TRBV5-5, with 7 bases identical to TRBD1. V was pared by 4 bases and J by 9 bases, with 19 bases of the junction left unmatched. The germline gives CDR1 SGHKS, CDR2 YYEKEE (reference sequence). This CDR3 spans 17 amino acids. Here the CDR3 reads CASSGGQNKAAWSIQYF. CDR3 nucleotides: TGTGCCAGCAGCGGGGGACAGAACAAAGCGGCGTGGAGCATTCAGTACTTC.

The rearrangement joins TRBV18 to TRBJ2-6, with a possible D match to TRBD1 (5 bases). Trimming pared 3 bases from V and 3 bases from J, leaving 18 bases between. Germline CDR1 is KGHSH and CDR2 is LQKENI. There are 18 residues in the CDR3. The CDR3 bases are TGTGCCAGCTCACCTGCCGTTTGGGGCGCGGTTGGGGCCAACGTCCTGACTTTC. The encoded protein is CASSPAVWGAVGANVLTF. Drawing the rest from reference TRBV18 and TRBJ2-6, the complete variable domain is NAGVMQNPRHLVRRRGQEARLRCSPMKGHSHVYWYRQLPEEGLKFMVYLQKENIIDESGMPKERFSAEFPKEGPSILRIQQVVRGDSAAYFCASSPAVWGAVGANVLTFGAGSRLTVL.

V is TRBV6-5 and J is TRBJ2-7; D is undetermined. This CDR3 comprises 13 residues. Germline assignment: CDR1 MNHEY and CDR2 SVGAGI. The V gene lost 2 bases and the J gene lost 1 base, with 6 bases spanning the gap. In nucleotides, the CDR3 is TGTGCCAGCAGTTACGGAGCTTCCTACGAGCAGTACTTC. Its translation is CASSYGASYEQYF.

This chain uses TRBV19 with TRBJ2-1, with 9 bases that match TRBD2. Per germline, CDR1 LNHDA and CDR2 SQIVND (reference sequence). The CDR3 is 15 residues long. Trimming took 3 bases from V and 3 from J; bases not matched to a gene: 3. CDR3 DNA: TGTGCCAGTAGTATCACTAGCGGGCACTACAATGAGCAGTTCTTC. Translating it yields CASSITSGHYNEQFF.

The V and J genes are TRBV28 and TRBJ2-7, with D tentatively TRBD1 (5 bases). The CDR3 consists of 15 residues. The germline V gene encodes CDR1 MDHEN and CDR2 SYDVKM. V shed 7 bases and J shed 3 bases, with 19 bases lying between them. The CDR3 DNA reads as TGTGCCAGCACCGTAACCTTCGGACACCACTACGAGCAGTACTTC. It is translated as CASTVTFGHHYEQYF.